Each of the 6 T cell receptor beta chains below was sequenced from the same sample in a study of cytomegalovirus exposure and HLA in healthy donors. Both 60 Vbeta primers and 13 Jbeta primers went into the PCR. Here immunoSEQ multiplex PCR was the method, and the copy in TCRdb shows in-frame clones only, minus some. This sample has roughly 180,000 clones, with around 84% found just once. Sequences were obtained from PBMCs. The receptors were sampled from a girl under 10 years old in good health and CMV-seropositive.

V is TRBV6-6 and J is TRBJ2-7, with TRBD2 matching 8 bases. CDR1 is MNHNY, CDR2 SVGAGI, per germline (reference sequence). This CDR3 is built from 14 residues. The junction had 8 bases not matched to a gene; V was cut back by 7 bases and J by 3 bases. The CDR3 loop reads CASKLSGGLYEQYF. The CDR3 DNA reads TGTGCCAGCAAACTAAGCGGGGGCCTCTACGAGCAGTACTTC.

The chain recombines TRBV15 with TRBJ2-1; possibly TRBD2 for D (5 bases). With 5 bases removed from V and 12 bases from J, the gap between germline ends came to 14 bases. The germline V gene has CDR1 LNHNV and CDR2 YYDKDF (reference sequence). The CDR3 extends over 12 amino acids. CDR3 in DNA: TGTGCCACCAGCTTAGCCCCGGGGTCGCAGTTCTTC. As protein: CATSLAPGSQFF.

This clone was observed a single time. The chain links TRBV5-6 to TRBJ2-7, with D unclear. This CDR3 has 15 residues. V lost 2 bases and J lost 2, with 14 bases in between. Germline loops: CDR1 SGHDT, CDR2 YYEEEE. In nucleotides, the CDR3 is TGTGCCAGCAGCTTCCGGGTAGCCCTCACCTACGAGCAGTACTTC. Its protein product is CASSFRVALTYEQYF.

This chain joins TRBV6-5 and TRBJ1-5, with 8 bases aligning to TRBD1. The V gene's germline CDR1 is MNHEY and CDR2 SVGAGI. The V and J ends lost 5 bases and 7 bases, in that order; junction bases with no gene match: 7. The CDR3 extends over 14 amino acids. The CDR3, as DNA: TGTGCCAGCAGTCCGACAGGGGAAGACCAGCCCCAGCATTTT. It codes for CASSPTGEDQPQHF.

The J gene is TRBJ2-4, the V gene TRBV11-2; TRBD2 matches at 7 bases. The CDR3 runs 13 residues. The V gene's germline CDR1 is SGHAT and CDR2 FQNNGV. Unmatched junction bases numbered 6, after V lost 5 bases and J lost 8 bases. Here the CDR3 reads CASSQSGGDIQYF. DNA for the CDR3: TGTGCCAGCAGCCAGTCTGGGGGGGACATTCAGTACTTC.

The rearrangement uses TRBV20-1 and TRBJ2-3; 7 bases are a match to TRBD2. Germline CDR1 DFQATT, CDR2 SNEGSKA (reference sequence). With 7 bases clipped from V and 6 bases from J, the junction kept 4 bases outside the gene matches. This CDR3 has 11 residues. Here the CDR3 reads CSVLAADTQYF. In DNA form, the CDR3 reads TGCAGTGTGCTAGCGGCCGATACGCAGTATTTT.